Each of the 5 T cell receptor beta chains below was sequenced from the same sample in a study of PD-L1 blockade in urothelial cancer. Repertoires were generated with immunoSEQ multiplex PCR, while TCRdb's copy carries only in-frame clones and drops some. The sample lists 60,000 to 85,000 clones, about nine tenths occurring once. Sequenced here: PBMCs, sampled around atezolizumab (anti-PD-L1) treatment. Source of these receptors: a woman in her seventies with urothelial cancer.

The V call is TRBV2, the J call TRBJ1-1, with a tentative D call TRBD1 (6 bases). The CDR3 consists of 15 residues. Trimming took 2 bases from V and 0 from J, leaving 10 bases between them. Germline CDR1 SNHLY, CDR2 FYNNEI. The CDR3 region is CASSEQGSMNTEAFF. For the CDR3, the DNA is TGTGCCAGCAGTGAACAGGGGAGTATGAACACTGAAGCTTTCTTT.

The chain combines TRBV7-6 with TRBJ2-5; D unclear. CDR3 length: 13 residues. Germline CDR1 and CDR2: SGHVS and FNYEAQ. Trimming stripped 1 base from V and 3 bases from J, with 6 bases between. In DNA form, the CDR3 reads TGTGCCAGCAGCTTAGTGGCAGAAGAGACCCAGTACTTC. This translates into CASSLVAEETQYF.

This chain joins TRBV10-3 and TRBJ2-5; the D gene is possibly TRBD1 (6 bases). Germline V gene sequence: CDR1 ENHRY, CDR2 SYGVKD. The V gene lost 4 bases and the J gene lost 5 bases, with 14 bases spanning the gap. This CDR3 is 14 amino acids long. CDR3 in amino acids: CAISVQGSSETQYF. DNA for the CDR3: TGTGCCATCAGTGTTCAGGGGAGCTCGGAGACCCAGTACTTC.

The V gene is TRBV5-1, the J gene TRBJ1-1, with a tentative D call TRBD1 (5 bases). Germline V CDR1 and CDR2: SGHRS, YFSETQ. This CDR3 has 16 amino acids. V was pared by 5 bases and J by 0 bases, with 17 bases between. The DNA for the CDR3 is TGCGCCAGCAGTCGACAACAGGCAGGGATGAACACTGAAGCTTTCTTT. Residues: CASSRQQAGMNTEAFF.

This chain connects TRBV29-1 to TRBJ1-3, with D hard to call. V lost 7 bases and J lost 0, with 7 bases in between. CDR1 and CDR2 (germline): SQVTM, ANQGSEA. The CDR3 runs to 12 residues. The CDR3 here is CSARSSGNTIYF. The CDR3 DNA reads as TGCAGCGCCCGGAGCTCTGGAAACACCATATATTTT.